This section outlines one T cell receptor (beta chain) sequence together with its context. Its target is unknown. The source of the sample is a study of T cell repertoires in cytomegalovirus infection. In the study overall: It can be stated that public TCR beta signatures indicated CMV infection as well as a matching HLA type. Study-wide findings and caveats: Cumulative frequency (of public TCR beta family members) identified carriers of CMV plus the relevant HLA. What dominated the ex vivo response were HLA-C-restricted CMV-specific TCR beta clonotypes.

TCRdb recomputed calls from the reads with MiXCR, one row per CDR3 protein. The sample lists 200,000 or so distinct CDR3 sequences, about 21% occurring once. Per germline, CDR1 MNHNS and CDR2 SASEGT. The V and J ends lost 0 bases and 4 bases, in that order; junction bases with no gene match: 4. This CDR3 is built from 16 residues. The sequenced sample consisted of PBMCs. This chain connects TRBV6-1 to TRBJ2-3, with 10 bases aligning to TRBD2. The sequence was obtained from a human donor in good health (CMV status not recorded). Some clones in this sample may be carry-over from other donors' samples. CDR3 region: CASSEASGGAADTQYF. CDR3 DNA: TGTGCCAGCAGTGAAGCAAGCGGGGGGGCTGCAGATACGCAGTATTTT.